These 24 T cell receptor beta chains originate from one sample sequenced in a study of T cells in Graves' hyperthyroidism and ophthalmopathy. From RNA transcripts, TCR beta CDR3 regions were amplified. Primed by the HTBI set, a first-round RT-PCR was run on the TCR CDR3. TCRdb independently ran MiXCR on the multiplex PCR reads; one entry per CDR3 protein. The repertoire holds roughly 570,000 distinct CDR3 sequences, with more than 15% as singletons. Sequencing was done on a sample of blood. The receptors come from a woman aged 30 to 39 with Graves' hyperthyroidism.

V and J are TRBV9 and TRBJ1-2; TRBD1 is a possible D gene (6 bases). From germline, CDR1 is SGDLS and CDR2 YYNGEE. There are 14 residues in the CDR3. V gave up 3 bases and J gave up 5 bases, with 14 bases separating them. CDR3 protein: CASSGPDSLYGYTF. The CDR3 DNA follows: TGTGCCAGCAGCGGCCCGGACAGCCTATATGGCTACACCTTC.

This clonotype was seen more than once but under ten times. This chain links TRBV5-1 with TRBJ1-3, with D possibly being TRBD1 (5 bases). V lost 0 bases to trimming and J lost 0 bases, with 7 bases between them. The CDR3 has 15 residues. Germline values: CDR1 SGHRS, CDR2 YFSETQ. The CDR3 bases are TGCGCCAGCAGCTTGGGCGGGACCTCTGGAAACACCATATATTTT. Protein: CASSLGGTSGNTIYF.

At least ten counts were recorded for this clonotype. Its ends do not fully match the called genes, so a read error is possible. The chain uses TRBV28 and TRBJ2-7, with D possibly TRBD1 on 6 matching bases. CDR1 is MDHEN, CDR2 SYDVKM, per germline. The CDR3 has 14 residues. In DNA form, the CDR3 reads TGTGCCAACAGTGGGGACACCCATCCCTACGAGCAGTACTTC. Translating it yields CANSGDTHPYEQYF. Variable domain in full (rest from reference TRBV28 and TRBJ2-7): DVKVTQSSRYLVKRTGEKVFLECVQDMDHENMFWYRQDPGLGLRLIYFSYDVKMKEKGDIPEGYSVSREKKERFSLILESASTNQTSMYLCANSGDTHPYEQYFGPGTRLTVT.

The chain links TRBV2 to TRBJ2-2, with D possibly being TRBD1 (5 bases). Germline-derived CDR1 and CDR2 are SNHLY and FYNNEI. This CDR3 spans 13 amino acids. Trimming cost V 6 bases and J 3 bases, with 8 bases left between them. In nucleotides, the CDR3 is TGTGCCAGCAGACAGGAGTACACCGGGGAGCTGTTTTTT. This translates into CASRQEYTGELFF.

The chain joins TRBV15 to TRBJ2-3; 12 bases align to TRBD1. The germline V gene has CDR1 LNHNV and CDR2 YYDKDF (reference sequence). The length of the CDR3 is 15 residues. The J segment lost 5 bases and the V segment lost 5 bases, leaving 5 bases of the junction unmatched. Here the CDR3 reads CATSHRDRGLDTQYF. The CDR3 DNA reads as TGTGCCACCAGCCACCGGGACAGGGGGCTAGATACGCAGTATTTT. Using reference TRBV15 and TRBJ2-3 for the parts outside the CDR3, the full variable domain is DAMVIQNPRYQVTQFGKPVTLSCSQTLNHNVMYWYQQKSSQAPKLLFHYYDKDFNNEADTPDNFQSRRPNTSFCFLDIRSPGLGDTAMYLCATSHRDRGLDTQYFGPGTRLTVL.

This clonotype was observed a few times. The rearrangement joins TRBV7-3 to TRBJ2-1, with 7 bases identical to TRBD2. The germline gives CDR1 SGHTA, CDR2 FQGTGA. The CDR3 contains 15 residues. V lost 1 base to trimming and J lost 6 bases; unmatched junction nucleotides: 6. The CDR3 loop reads CASSLRGGTGNEQFF. The DNA of the CDR3 is TGTGCCAGCAGCTTAAGGGGGGGAACGGGCAATGAGCAGTTCTTC. Combining the CDR3 with reference TRBV7-3 and TRBJ2-1 gives the whole variable domain GAGVSQTPSNKVTEKGKYVELRCDPISGHTALYWYRQSLGQGPEFLIYFQGTGAADDSGLPNDRFFAVRPEGSVSTLKIQRTERGDSAVYLCASSLRGGTGNEQFFGPGTRLTVL.

The chain recombines TRBV4-3 with TRBJ2-2; 8 bases map to TRBD1. This CDR3 has 16 residues. Germline V lookup: CDR1 LGHNA, CDR2 YSLEER. After removal of 8 bases from V and 0 bases from J, the junction contained 8 bases not matched to a gene. The CDR3 loop is CASSRVQGANTGELFF. In DNA, the CDR3 is TGCGCCAGCTCCCGGGTACAGGGGGCGAACACCGGGGAGCTGTTTTTT.

This clonotype was detected ten times or more. The chain's CDR3 is CASKTSGGSYEQYF. The CDR3 DNA is TGTGCCAGTAAGACTAGCGGGGGCTCCTACGAGCAGTACTTC. The rearrangement uses TRBV6-1 and TRBJ2-7; 12 bases line up with TRBD2. Germline V lookup: CDR1 MNHNS, CDR2 SASEGT. V gave up 9 bases and J gave up 0 bases; unmatched junction bases: 3. This CDR3 region has 14 residues.

This clonotype has more than one count but fewer than ten. The chain carries TRBV7-9 and TRBJ2-7; D possibly uses TRBD1 or TRBD2 (5 bases each). The germline V and J ends were trimmed by 5 bases and 2 bases, with 19 bases remaining between them. Germline V gene lookup returns CDR1 SEHNR and CDR2 FQNEAQ (reference sequence). The CDR3 covers 16 residues. DNA of the CDR3: TGTGCCAGCAGCCCGAGGGACCCGCCGGCGGCCTACGAGCAGTACTTC. This codes for CASSPRDPPAAYEQYF.

This clonotype has at least ten counts. This chain uses TRBV27 with TRBJ2-7; 9 bases are a match to TRBD2. CDR1 and CDR2 from the germline V gene are MNHEY and SMNVEV (reference sequence). CDR3 length equals 13 residues. V was pared by 8 bases and J by 3 bases, with 5 bases of the junction left unmatched. This chain's CDR3 is CASGLAGNYEQYF. In DNA, the CDR3 is TGTGCCAGCGGGCTAGCGGGGAACTACGAGCAGTACTTC.

The V and J genes are TRBV6-2 or TRBV6-3 and TRBJ1-1; 10 bases align to TRBD1. The CDR3 spans 15 residues. The V gene's germline CDR1 is MNHEY and CDR2 SVGEGT. V shed 5 bases, J shed 8 bases, and the junction held 11 bases outside the gene matches. CDR3 sequence (DNA): TGTGCCAGCAGTGACCCCGGGACAGGGGCCCCAGAAGCTTTCTTT. This codes for CASSDPGTGAPEAFF.

This clonotype has ten or more counts. CDR3 sequence: CASSLRQGPEAFF. The CDR3 DNA follows: TGTGCCAGCAGTTTACGACAGGGCCCTGAAGCTTTCTTT. The rearrangement uses TRBV12-3 or TRBV12-4 and TRBJ1-1, with 7 bases that match TRBD1. Trimming took 2 bases from V and 6 from J; bases not matched to a gene: 3. CDR3 length: 13 amino acids.

The V call is TRBV7-9, the J call TRBJ1-3, with TRBD1 matching 9 bases. The CDR3 has 17 amino acids. V dropped 5 bases and J dropped 0; count of bases not matched to a gene: 8. Germline CDR1 is SEHNR and CDR2 is FQNEAQ (reference sequence). The CDR3: CASSPRQGEISGNTIYF. CDR3 nucleotide sequence: TGTGCCAGCAGCCCTCGACAGGGGGAGATCTCTGGAAACACCATATATTTT.

CDR3 nucleotides: TGCAGTGCTCCACTGACAGGGGCTGAAGCTTTCTTT. This sequence encodes CSAPLTGAEAFF. This chain links TRBV20-1 with TRBJ1-1, with 8 bases matching TRBD1. V lost 5 bases and J lost 6; bases outside the gene matches: 5. The CDR3 is made up of 12 amino acids. Germline CDR1 and CDR2: DFQATT and SNEGSKA (reference sequence).

There are many counts of this clonotype. J is TRBJ2-5 and V is TRBV10-3, with no clear D. The CDR3 runs to 14 residues. CDR1 ENHRY and CDR2 SYGVKD come from the germline V gene. The V end lost 3 bases, the J end lost 0 bases, and 8 bases lay between the germline ends. CDR3 amino acids: CAISDPRDQETQYF. DNA of the CDR3: TGTGCCATCAGTGACCCCCGTGACCAAGAGACCCAGTACTTC.

This clonotype occurred many times. The chain employs TRBV7-2 and TRBJ1-2, with D perhaps matching TRBD1 (6 bases). Germline CDR1 SGHTA, CDR2 FQGNSA. The CDR3 length is 13 residues. Trimming cost V 4 bases and J 6 bases, with 12 bases left between them. The CDR3 nucleotides are TGTGCCAGCAGCTATAAGAGGACAGATGGCTACACCTTC. This codes for CASSYKRTDGYTF.

CDR3 nucleotides: TGTGCCTGGAGTGTGGGGCAGGGGAGTAATGGCTACACCTTC. It yields the protein CAWSVGQGSNGYTF. This chain uses TRBV30 with TRBJ1-2, with a weak D call TRBD1 (6 bases). Germline V CDR1 and CDR2: GTSNPN, SVGIG (reference sequence). The length of the CDR3 is 14 residues. Trimming shortened V by 0 bases and J by 6 bases, and 14 bases separated the two germline ends. The full variable domain, its missing parts supplied by reference TRBV30 and TRBJ1-2, is SQTIHQWPATLVQPVGSPLSLECTVEGTSNPNLYWYRQAAGRGLQLLFYSVGIGQISSEVPQNLSASRPQDRQFILSSKKLLLSDSGFYLCAWSVGQGSNGYTFGSGTRLTVV.

This clonotype showed up just a few times. The chain combines TRBV7-2 with TRBJ2-6; D is unresolved. Trimming took 1 base from V and 6 from J, leaving 7 bases between them. Germline-derived CDR1 and CDR2 are SGHTA and FQGNSA. The CDR3 loop spans 14 amino acids. The CDR3 DNA is TGTGCCAGCAGCTTAGGACGGACGGCCAACGTCCTGACTTTC. It encodes CASSLGRTANVLTF.

This clonotype was counted many times. The J gene is TRBJ2-3, the V gene TRBV27, with 7 bases lining up with TRBD2. The V gene's germline CDR1 is MNHEY and CDR2 SMNVEV (reference sequence). This CDR3 is 17 amino acids long. J lost 5 bases, V lost 5 bases, and 16 bases had no gene match. In DNA, the CDR3 is TGTGCCAGCAGTCAATCCTCCCCAGCGGGGTCCCGAGATACGCAGTATTTT. It encodes CASSQSSPAGSRDTQYF.

At least ten counts were recorded for this clonotype. The J gene is TRBJ2-1, the V gene TRBV18; TRBD1 might be the D (5 bases). Germline V gives CDR1 KGHSH, CDR2 LQKENI. The germline V and J ends were trimmed by 5 bases and 4 bases, with 12 bases remaining between them. The CDR3 covers 14 residues. CDR3 loop: CASSLEDNYNEQFF. The CDR3 bases are TGTGCCAGCTCATTAGAGGACAATTACAATGAGCAGTTCTTC. Looking up the rest from reference TRBV18 and TRBJ2-1 gives the full variable domain: NAGVMQNPRHLVRRRGQEARLRCSPMKGHSHVYWYRQLPEEGLKFMVYLQKENIIDESGMPKERFSAEFPKEGPSILRIQQVVRGDSAAYFCASSLEDNYNEQFFGPGTRLTVL.

This clonotype was seen only a few times. The rearrangement joins TRBV24-1 to TRBJ1-2; no definite D call. Trimming removed 6 bases from V and 3 bases from J, with 10 bases in between. CDR3 size: 13 residues. Germline V gene lookup returns CDR1 KGHDR and CDR2 SFDVKD. The CDR3 DNA sequence: TGTGCCACCAGTTCTCCCTTGGACTATGGCTACACCTTC. This sequence encodes CATSSPLDYGYTF.

This clonotype has just a few counts. In nucleotides, the CDR3 is TGTGCCAGCAGCCCCCAGGCGGGAGGCGATACGCAGTATTTT. Translated: CASSPQAGGDTQYF. The rearrangement joins TRBV4-2 to TRBJ2-3; 8 nucleotides line up with TRBD2. CDR1 is LGHNA and CDR2 is YNFKEQ in the germline V gene. Trimming cost V 4 bases and J 6 bases; bases outside gene matches: 6. CDR3 length: 14 residues.

This clonotype was counted a few times. CDR3 sequence: CARNQAGGNTGELFF. CDR3 in DNA: TGTGCCAGGAACCAAGCGGGAGGGAACACCGGGGAGCTGTTTTTT. The chain recombines TRBV2 with TRBJ2-2; TRBD2 matches at 9 bases. In germline, CDR1 is SNHLY, CDR2 FYNNEI. V gave up 9 bases and J gave up 1 base; unmatched junction bases: 6. The CDR3 length is 15 residues.

Note on this clonotype: A much larger clone lies a single base off, so this may be a read error. J is TRBJ2-1 and V is TRBV5-8; 10 bases align to TRBD1. The CDR3 runs to 14 residues. Germline lookup yields CDR1 SGHTS and CDR2 YDEGEE. The CDR3 region has the DNA TGTGCCAGCATCTTGACGGGACAGGGGCATGAGCAGTTCTTC. Amino acids: CASILTGQGHEQFF.